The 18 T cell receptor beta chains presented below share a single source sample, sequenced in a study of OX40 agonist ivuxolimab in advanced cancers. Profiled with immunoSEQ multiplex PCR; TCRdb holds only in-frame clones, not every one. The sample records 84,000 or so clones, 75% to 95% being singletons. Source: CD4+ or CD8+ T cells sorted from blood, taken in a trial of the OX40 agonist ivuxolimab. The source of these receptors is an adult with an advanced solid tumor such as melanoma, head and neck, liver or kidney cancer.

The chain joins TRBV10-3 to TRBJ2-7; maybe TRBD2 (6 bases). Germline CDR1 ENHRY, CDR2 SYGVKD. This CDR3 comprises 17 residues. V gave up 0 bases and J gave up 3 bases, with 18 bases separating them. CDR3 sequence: CAISESRDSLQGYEQYF. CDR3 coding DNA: TGTGCCATCAGTGAGTCCCGGGACTCACTGCAGGGCTACGAGCAGTACTTC.

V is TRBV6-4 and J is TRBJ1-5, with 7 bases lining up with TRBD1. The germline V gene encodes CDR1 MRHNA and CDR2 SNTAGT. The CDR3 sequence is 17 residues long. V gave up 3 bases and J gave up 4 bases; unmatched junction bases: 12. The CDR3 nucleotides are TGTGCCAGCAGTGAGGGGCCAGGGGGTATCCTAAATCAGCCCCAGCATTTT. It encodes CASSEGPGGILNQPQHF.

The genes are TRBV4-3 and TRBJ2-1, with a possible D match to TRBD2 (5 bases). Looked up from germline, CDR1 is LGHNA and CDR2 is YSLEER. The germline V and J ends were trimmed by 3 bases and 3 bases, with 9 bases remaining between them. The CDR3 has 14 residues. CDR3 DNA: TGCGCCAGCAGCCAGGGAGACCGCTACAATGAGCAGTTCTTC. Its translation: CASSQGDRYNEQFF.

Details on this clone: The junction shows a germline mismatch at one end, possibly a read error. The CDR3 nucleotides read TGTGCCAGCAGCCCCGGACTAGCGGAGAACCGGGGGGGGCTGTTTTTT. Amino acid sequence: CASSPGLAENRGGLFF. The J gene is TRBJ2-2, the V gene TRBV5-4; 10 nucleotides match TRBD2. Germline CDR1 and CDR2: SGHNT and YYREEE (reference sequence). There are 16 residues in the CDR3.

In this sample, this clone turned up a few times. The CDR3 protein is CASSAGGQGAGGYTF. The CDR3 DNA sequence: TGTGCCAGCAGCGCGGGAGGACAGGGGGCAGGTGGCTACACCTTC. This chain connects TRBV9 to TRBJ1-2, with 11 bases fitting TRBD1. V was pared by 3 bases and J by 7 bases, with 8 bases of the junction left unmatched. The CDR3 spans 15 residues. Germline loops: CDR1 SGDLS, CDR2 YYNGEE. Full variable domain (outside the CDR3, taken from reference TRBV9 and TRBJ1-2): DSGVTQTPKHLITATGQRVTLRCSPRSGDLSVYWYQQSLDQGLQFLIQYYNGEERAKGNILERFSAQQFPDLHSELNLSSLELGDSALYFCASSAGGQGAGGYTFGSGTRLTVV.

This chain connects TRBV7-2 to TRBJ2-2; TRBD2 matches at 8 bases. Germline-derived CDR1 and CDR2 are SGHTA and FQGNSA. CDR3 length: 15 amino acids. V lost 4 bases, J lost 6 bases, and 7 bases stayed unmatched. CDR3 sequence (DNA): TGTGCCAGCAGCTCAATAGCGGGGTTGGCCGGGGAGCTGTTTTTT. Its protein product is CASSSIAGLAGELFF.

CDR3 sequence: CASSLGSRGETQYF. CDR3 coding DNA: TGTGCCAGCAGCTTAGGATCTCGCGGAGAGACCCAGTACTTC. The V and J genes are TRBV11-3 and TRBJ2-5; D not certain. Germline V gene lookup returns CDR1 SGHNT and CDR2 YENEEA. The CDR3 has 14 amino acids. V lost 1 base and J 4 bases, leaving 10 bases between the germline ends. Drawing the rest from reference TRBV11-3 and TRBJ2-5, the complete variable domain is EAGVVQSPRYKIIEKKQPVAFWCNPISGHNTLYWYLQNLGQGPELLIRYENEEAVDDSQLPKDRFSAERLKGVDSTLKIQPAELGDSAVYLCASSLGSRGETQYFGPGTRLLVL.

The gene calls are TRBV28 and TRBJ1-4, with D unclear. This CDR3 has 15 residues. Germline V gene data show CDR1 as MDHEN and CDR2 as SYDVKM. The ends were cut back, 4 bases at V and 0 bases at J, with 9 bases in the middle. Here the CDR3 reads CASSSRGATNEKLFF. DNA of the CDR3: TGTGCCAGCAGTTCCCGGGGTGCAACTAATGAAAAACTGTTTTTT.

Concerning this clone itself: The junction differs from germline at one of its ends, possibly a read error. The CDR3 loop is CAGSNEGSGYTF. CDR3 in DNA: TGTGCCGGCAGCAACGAGGGATCTGGCTACACCTTC. The chain couples TRBV6-9 to TRBJ1-2; no firm D call. This CDR3 is built from 12 residues. CDR1 is MNHGY and CDR2 is SVAAGI in the germline V gene.

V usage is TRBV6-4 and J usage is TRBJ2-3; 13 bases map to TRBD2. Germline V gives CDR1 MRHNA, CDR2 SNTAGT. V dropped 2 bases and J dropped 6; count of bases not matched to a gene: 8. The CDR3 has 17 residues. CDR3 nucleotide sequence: TGTGCCAGCAGTGACACAGGGACTAGCGGGGTGGGTGATACGCAGTATTTT. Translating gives CASSDTGTSGVGDTQYF.

The CDR3 reads CASSLSGTGRQPQHF. CDR3 in DNA: TGTGCCAGCAGCTTATCCGGGACAGGCCGTCAGCCCCAGCATTTT. V and J are TRBV7-2 and TRBJ1-5, with TRBD1 matching 8 bases. With 2 bases clipped from V and 6 bases from J, the junction kept 6 bases outside the gene matches. The CDR3 runs to 15 residues. Germline V gives CDR1 SGHTA, CDR2 FQGNSA.

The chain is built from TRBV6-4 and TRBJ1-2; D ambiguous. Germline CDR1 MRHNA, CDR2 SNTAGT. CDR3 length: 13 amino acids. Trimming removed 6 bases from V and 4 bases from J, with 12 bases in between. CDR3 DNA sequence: TGTGCCAGCAGGGAAAAGGTATGCTATGGCTACACCTTC. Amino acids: CASREKVCYGYTF.

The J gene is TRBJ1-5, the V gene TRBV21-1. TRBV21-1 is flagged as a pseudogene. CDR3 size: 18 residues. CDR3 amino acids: CASSNRSGSDGLNQPQHF. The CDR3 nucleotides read TGTGCCAGCAGCAACCGGTCCGGCTCCGACGGCCTGAATCAGCCCCAGCATTTT.

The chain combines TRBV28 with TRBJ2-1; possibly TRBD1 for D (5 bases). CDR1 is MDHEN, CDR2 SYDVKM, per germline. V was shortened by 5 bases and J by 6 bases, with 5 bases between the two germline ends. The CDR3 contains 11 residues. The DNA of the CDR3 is TGTGCCAGCAGTAGGGGCAATGAGCAGTTCTTC. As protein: CASSRGNEQFF.

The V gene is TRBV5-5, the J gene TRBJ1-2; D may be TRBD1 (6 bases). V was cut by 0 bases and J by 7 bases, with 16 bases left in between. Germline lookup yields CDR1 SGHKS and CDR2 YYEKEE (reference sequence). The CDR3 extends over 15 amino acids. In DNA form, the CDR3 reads TGTGCCAGCAGCTTGGATACAGGGAGTTATGCTGGCTACACCTTC. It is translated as CASSLDTGSYAGYTF. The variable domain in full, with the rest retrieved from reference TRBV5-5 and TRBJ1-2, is DAGVTQSPTHLIKTRGQQVTLRCSPISGHKSVSWYQQVLGQGPQFIFQYYEKEERGRGNFPDRFSARQFPNYSSELNVNALLLGDSALYLCASSLDTGSYAGYTFGSGTRLTVV.

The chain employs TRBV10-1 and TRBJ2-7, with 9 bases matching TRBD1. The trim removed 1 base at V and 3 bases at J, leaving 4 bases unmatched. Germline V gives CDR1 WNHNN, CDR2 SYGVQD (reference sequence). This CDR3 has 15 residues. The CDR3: CASSEFGQGSYEQYF. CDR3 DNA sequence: TGCGCCAGCAGTGAGTTCGGACAGGGGAGCTACGAGCAGTACTTC.

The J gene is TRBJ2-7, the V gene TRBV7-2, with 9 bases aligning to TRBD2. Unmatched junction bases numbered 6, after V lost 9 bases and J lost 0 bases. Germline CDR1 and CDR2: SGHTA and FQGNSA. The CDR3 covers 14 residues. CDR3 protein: CASMGTSSSYEQYF. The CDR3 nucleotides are TGTGCCAGTATGGGGACTAGCAGCTCCTACGAGCAGTACTTC.

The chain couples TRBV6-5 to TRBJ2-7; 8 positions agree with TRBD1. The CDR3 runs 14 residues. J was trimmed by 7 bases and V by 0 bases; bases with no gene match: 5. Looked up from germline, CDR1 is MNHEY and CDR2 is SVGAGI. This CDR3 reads CASSYSAGGWEQYF. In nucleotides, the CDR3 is TGTGCCAGCAGTTACTCGGCAGGGGGCTGGGAGCAGTACTTC.